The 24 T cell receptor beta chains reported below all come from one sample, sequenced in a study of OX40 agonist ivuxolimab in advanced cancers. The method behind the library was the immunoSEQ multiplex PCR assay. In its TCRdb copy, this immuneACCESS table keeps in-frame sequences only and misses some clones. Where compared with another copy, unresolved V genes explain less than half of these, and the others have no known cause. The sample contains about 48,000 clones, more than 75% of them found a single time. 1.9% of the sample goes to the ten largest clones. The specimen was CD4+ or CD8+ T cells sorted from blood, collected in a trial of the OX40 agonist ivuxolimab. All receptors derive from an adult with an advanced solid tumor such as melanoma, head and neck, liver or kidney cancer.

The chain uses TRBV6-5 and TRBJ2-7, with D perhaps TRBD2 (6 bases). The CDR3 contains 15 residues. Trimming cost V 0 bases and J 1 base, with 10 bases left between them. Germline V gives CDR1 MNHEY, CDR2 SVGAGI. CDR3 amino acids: CASSYSSGSSYEQYF. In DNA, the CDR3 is TGTGCCAGCAGTTACTCGAGCGGGTCTTCCTACGAGCAGTACTTC.

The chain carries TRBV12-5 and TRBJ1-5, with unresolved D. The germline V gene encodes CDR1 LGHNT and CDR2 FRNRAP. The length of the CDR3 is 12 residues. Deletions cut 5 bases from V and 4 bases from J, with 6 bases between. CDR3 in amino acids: CASGPQNQPQHF. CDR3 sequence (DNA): TGTGCTAGTGGTCCTCAAAATCAGCCCCAGCATTTT.

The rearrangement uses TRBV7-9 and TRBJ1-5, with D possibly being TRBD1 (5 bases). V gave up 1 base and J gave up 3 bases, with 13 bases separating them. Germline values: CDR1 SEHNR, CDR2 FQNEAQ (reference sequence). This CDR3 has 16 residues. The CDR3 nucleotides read TGTGCCAGCAGCTTAGGAGGCGGCAGGGTCAATCAGCCCCAGCATTTT. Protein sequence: CASSLGGGRVNQPQHF.

The CDR3 DNA reads TGTGCCAGCAGCTTAAGGGGCAATAGCAATCAGCCCCAGCATTTT. This sequence encodes CASSLRGNSNQPQHF. The rearrangement links TRBV7-2 to TRBJ1-5; a weak D match, TRBD1 (5 bases). Trimming took off 2 bases at V and 0 bases at J, with 8 bases between the two ends. This CDR3 region has 15 residues. The germline V gene has CDR1 SGHTA and CDR2 FQGNSA.

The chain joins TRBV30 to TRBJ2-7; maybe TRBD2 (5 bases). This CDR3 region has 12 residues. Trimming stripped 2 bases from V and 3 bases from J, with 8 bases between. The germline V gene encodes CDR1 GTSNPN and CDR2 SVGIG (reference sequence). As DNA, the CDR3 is TGTGCCTGGAGTCCTAGCAACTACGAGCAGTACTTC. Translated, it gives CAWSPSNYEQYF.

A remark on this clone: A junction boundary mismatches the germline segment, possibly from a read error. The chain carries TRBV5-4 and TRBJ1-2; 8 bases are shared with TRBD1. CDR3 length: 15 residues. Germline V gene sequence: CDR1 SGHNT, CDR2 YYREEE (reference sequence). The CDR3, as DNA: TGTGCCAGCAGCTTGGGGACAGGGCCTAACTATGGCCACACCTTC. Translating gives CASSLGTGPNYGHTF.

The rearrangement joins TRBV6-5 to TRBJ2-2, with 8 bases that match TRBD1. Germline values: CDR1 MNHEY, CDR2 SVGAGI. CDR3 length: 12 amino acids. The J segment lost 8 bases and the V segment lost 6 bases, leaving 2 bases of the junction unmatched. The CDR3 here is CASSQGAGELFF. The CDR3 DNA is TGTGCCAGCAGCCAGGGGGCAGGGGAGCTGTTTTTT.

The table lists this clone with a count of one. In DNA form, the CDR3 reads TGTGCCAGCTCCTCAGGGGAAGGAGAGACCCAGTACTTC. Protein sequence: CASSSGEGETQYF. The chain is built from TRBV18 and TRBJ2-5; maybe TRBD1 (6 bases). This CDR3 region has 13 residues. V gave up 6 bases and J gave up 4 bases, with 12 bases separating them. Looked up from germline, CDR1 is KGHSH and CDR2 is LQKENI. The variable domain in full, with the rest retrieved from reference TRBV18 and TRBJ2-5, is NAGVMQNPRHLVRRRGQEARLRCSPMKGHSHVYWYRQLPEEGLKFMVYLQKENIIDESGMPKERFSAEFPKEGPSILRIQQVVRGDSAAYFCASSSGEGETQYFGPGTRLLVL.

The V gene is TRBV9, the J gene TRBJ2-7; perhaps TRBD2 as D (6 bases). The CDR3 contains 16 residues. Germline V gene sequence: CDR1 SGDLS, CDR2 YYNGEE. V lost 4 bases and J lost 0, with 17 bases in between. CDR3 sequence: CASSPTRFGSSYEQYF. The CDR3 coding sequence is TGTGCCAGCAGCCCAACCAGGTTCGGGAGCTCCTACGAGCAGTACTTC. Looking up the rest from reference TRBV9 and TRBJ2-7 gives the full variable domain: DSGVTQTPKHLITATGQRVTLRCSPRSGDLSVYWYQQSLDQGLQFLIQYYNGEERAKGNILERFSAQQFPDLHSELNLSSLELGDSALYFCASSPTRFGSSYEQYFGPGTRLTVT.

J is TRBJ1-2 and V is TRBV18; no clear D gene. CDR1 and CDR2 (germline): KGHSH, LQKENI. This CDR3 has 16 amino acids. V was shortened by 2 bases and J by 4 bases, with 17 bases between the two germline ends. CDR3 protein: CASSPSYTTEPYGYTF. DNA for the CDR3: TGTGCCAGCTCACCATCGTATACAACGGAACCCTATGGCTACACCTTC.

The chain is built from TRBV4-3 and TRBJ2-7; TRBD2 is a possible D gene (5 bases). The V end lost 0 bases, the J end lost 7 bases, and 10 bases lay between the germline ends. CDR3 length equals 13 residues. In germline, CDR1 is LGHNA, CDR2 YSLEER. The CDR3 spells CASSQEGVGEQYF. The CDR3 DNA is TGCGCCAGCAGCCAAGAGGGAGTGGGGGAGCAGTACTTC.

The CDR3 is CASSAKPGLAGYNEQFF. CDR3 in DNA: TGTGCCAGCAGCGCAAAACCTGGACTAGCGGGATACAATGAGCAGTTCTTC. The chain links TRBV9 to TRBJ2-1; TRBD2 aligns across 12 bases. J gave up 4 bases and V 3 bases, and 8 bases lay outside the gene matches. The CDR3 totals 17 residues. CDR1 is SGDLS and CDR2 is YYNGEE in the germline V gene.

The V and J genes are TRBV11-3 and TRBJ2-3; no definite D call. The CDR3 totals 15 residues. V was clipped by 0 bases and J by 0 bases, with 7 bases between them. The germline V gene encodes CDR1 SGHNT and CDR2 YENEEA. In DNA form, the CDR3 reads TGTGCCAGCAGCTTAGAGTCCCATAGCACAGATACGCAGTATTTT. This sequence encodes CASSLESHSTDTQYF.

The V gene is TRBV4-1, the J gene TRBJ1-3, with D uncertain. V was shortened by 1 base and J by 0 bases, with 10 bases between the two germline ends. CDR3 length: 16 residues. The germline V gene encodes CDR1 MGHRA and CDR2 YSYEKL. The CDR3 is CASSQVSAHSGNTIYF. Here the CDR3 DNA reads TGCGCCAGCAGCCAAGTCTCGGCCCACTCTGGAAACACCATATATTTT.

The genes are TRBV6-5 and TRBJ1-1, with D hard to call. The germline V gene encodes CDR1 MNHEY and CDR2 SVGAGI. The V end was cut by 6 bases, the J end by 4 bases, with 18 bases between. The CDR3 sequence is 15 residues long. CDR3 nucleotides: TGTGCCAGCAGCCTCTCGGTGGGTATTGGCACTGAAGCTTTCTTT. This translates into CASSLSVGIGTEAFF.

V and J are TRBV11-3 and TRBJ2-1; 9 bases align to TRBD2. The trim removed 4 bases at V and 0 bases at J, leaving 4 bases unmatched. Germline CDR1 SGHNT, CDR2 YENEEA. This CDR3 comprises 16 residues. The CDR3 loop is CASSSRLADSYNEQFF. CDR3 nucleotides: TGTGCCAGCAGCTCCCGACTAGCGGACTCCTACAATGAGCAGTTCTTC.

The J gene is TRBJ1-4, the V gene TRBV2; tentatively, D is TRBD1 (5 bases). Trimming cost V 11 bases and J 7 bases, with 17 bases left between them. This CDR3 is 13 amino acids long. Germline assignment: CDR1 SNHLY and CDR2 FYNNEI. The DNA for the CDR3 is TGTGCCGGGGGATTCCTTCGTGGTGAAAAACTGTTTTTT. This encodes CAGGFLRGEKLFF.

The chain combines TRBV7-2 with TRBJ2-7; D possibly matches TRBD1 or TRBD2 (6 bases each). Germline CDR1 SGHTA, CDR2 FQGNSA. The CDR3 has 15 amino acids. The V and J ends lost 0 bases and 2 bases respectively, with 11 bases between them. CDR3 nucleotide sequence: TGTGCCAGCAGCTTAGCTTCGGGGGCGGCCTACGAGCAGTACTTC. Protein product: CASSLASGAAYEQYF.

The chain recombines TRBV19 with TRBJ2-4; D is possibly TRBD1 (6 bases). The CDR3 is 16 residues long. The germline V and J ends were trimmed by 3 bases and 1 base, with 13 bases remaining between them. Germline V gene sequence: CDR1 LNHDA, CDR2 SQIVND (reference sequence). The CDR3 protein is CASSITGWGAKNIQYF. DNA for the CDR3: TGTGCCAGTAGTATTACAGGGTGGGGGGCCAAAAACATTCAGTACTTC.

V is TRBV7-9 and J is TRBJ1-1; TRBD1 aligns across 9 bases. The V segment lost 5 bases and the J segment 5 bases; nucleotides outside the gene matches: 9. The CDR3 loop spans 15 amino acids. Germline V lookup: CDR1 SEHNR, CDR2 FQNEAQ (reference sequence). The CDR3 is CASSPGQGRTTEAFF. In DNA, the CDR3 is TGTGCCAGCAGCCCGGGACAGGGAAGAACGACTGAAGCTTTCTTT. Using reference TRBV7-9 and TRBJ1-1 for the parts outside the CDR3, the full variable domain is DTGVSQNPRHKITKRGQNVTFRCDPISEHNRLYWYRQTLGQGPEFLTYFQNEAQLEKSRLLSDRFSAERPKGSFSTLEIQRTEQGDSAMYLCASSPGQGRTTEAFFGQGTRLTVV.

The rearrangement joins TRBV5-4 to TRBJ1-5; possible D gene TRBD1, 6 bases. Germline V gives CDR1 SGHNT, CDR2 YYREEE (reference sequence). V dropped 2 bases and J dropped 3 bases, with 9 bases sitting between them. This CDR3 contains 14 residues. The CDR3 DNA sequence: TGTGCCAGCAGCTTCGGGGGGCACAATCAGCCCCAGCATTTT. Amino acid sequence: CASSFGGHNQPQHF.

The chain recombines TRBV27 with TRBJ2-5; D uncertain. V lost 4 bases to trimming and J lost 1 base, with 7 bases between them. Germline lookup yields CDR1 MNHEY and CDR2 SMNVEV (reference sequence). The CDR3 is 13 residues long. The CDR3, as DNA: TGTGCCAGCAGTTCGTCACTCCAAGAGACCCAGTACTTC. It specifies CASSSSLQETQYF.

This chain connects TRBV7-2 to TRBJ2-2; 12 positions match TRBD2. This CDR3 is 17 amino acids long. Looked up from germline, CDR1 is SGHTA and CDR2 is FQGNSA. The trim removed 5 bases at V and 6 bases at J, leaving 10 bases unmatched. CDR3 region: CASSPDGTSGSSGELFF. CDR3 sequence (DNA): TGTGCCAGCAGCCCAGATGGGACTAGCGGGTCATCCGGGGAGCTGTTTTTT.

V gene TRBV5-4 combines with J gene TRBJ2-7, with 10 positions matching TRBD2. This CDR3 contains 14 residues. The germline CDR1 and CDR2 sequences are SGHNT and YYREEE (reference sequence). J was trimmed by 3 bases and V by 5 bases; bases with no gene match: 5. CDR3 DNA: TGTGCCAGCAGAGAGCGGGGGGGAGGCTACGAGCAGTACTTC. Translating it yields CASRERGGGYEQYF.